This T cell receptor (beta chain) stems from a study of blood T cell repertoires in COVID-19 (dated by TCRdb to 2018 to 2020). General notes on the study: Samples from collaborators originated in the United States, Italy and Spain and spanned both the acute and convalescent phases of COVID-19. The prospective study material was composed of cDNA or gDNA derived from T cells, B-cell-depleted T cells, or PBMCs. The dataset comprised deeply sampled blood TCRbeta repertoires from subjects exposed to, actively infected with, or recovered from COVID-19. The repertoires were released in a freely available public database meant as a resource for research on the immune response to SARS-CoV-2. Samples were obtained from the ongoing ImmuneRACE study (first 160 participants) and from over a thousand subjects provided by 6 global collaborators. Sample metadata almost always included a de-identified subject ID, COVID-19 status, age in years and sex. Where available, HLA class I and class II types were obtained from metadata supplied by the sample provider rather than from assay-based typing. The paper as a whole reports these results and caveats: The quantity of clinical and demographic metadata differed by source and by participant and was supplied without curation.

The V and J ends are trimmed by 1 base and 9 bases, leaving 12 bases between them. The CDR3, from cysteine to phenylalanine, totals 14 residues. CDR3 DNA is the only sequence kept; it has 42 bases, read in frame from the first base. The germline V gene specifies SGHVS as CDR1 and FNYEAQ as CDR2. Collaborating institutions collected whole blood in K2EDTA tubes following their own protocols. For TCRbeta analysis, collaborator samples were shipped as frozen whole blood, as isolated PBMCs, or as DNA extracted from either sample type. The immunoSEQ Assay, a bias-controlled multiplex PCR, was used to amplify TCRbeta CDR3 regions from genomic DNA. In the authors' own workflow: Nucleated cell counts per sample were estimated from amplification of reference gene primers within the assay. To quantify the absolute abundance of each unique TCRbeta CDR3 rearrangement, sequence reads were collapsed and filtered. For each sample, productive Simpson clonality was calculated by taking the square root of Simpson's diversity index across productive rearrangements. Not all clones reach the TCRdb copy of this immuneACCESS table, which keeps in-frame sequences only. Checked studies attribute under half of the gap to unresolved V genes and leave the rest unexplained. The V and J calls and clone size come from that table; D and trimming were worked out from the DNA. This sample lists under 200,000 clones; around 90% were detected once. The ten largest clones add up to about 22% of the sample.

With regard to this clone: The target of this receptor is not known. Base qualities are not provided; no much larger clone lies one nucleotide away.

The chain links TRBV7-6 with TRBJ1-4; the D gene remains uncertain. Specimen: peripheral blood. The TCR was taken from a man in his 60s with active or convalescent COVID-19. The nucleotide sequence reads TGTGCCAGCAGCTTAGACAGATCTGACAAAAAACTGTTTTTT. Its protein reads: CASSLDRSDKKLFF.